Reported below is one T cell receptor (beta chain). The antigen remains unidentified. The CDR3 covers 18 residues. V lost 4 bases to trimming and J lost 3 bases; unmatched junction nucleotides: 16. Assay used: immunoSEQ multiplex PCR; TCRdb lists only in-frame clones, some missing. This table has about 73,000 clones, about 90% appearing once. The data are from a study of OX40 agonist ivuxolimab in advanced cancers. Background on the study: Three patients, one with hepatocellular carcinoma and two with cutaneous melanoma, responded partially. Study-level points and caveats: In CD8+ T cells, expanded clones were on average more numerous than in CD4+.

The V gene is TRBV5-7, the J gene TRBJ2-7; 10 bases map to TRBD1. TRBV5-7 is an ORF, and what it does is uncertain. Sample: CD4+ or CD8+ T cells sorted from blood, taken in a trial of the OX40 agonist ivuxolimab. This clonotype was sampled from an adult with an advanced solid tumor such as melanoma, head and neck, liver or kidney cancer. DNA of the CDR3: TGTGCCAGCAGCGGGGAGGGGACGGACAGGGGGATAGTCTACGAGCAGTACTTC. This codes for CASSGEGTDRGIVYEQYF.